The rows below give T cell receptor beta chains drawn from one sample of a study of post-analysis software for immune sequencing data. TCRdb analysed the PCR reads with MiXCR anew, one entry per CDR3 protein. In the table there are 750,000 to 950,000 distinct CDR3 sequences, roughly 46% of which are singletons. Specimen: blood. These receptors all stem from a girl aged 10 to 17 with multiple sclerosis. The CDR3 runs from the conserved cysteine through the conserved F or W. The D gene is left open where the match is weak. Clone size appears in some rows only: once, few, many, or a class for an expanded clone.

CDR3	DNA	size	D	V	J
CASSLLPTSVDEQFF	TGTGCCAGCAGTTTATTGCCCACTAGCGTCGATGAGCAGTTCTTC	-	TRBD2	TRBV27	TRBJ2-1
CASSASGQASTGELFF	TGTGCCAGCAGTGCTAGCGGGCAAGCGAGCACCGGGGAGCTGTTTTTT	-	TRBD2	TRBV6-2/TRBV6-3	TRBJ2-2
CSVEGHDGLTDTQYF	TGCAGCGTTGAGGGTCACGATGGCCTCACAGATACGCAGTATTTT	few	-	TRBV29-1	TRBJ2-3
CASSPHRVAEAFF	TGTGCCAGCAGCCCTCACAGGGTCGCCGAAGCTTTCTTT	-	-	TRBV7-9	TRBJ1-1
CASSSGTGNSPLHF	TGTGCCAGCAGTTCTGGGACAGGGAATTCACCCCTCCACTTT	few	-	TRBV21-1	TRBJ1-6
CSVERGLAKNIQYF	TGCAGCGTTGAACGGGGACTAGCCAAAAACATTCAGTACTTC	few	-	TRBV29-1	TRBJ2-4
CSVEKDDSYEQYF	TGCAGCGTTGAAAAGGATGACTCCTACGAGCAGTACTTC	-	-	TRBV29-1	TRBJ2-7
CASSPGTAGESYEQYF	TGTGCCAGCAGCCCTGGGACAGCCGGGGAATCTTACGAGCAGTACTTC	-	TRBD1	TRBV12-3/TRBV12-4	TRBJ2-7
CATSREGRGSADTQYF	TGTGCCACCAGCAGAGAAGGACGGGGGTCGGCAGATACGCAGTATTTT	-	-	TRBV15	TRBJ2-3
CATQGQNYGYTF	TGTGCCACCCAGGGACAGAACTATGGCTACACCTTC	-	TRBD1	TRBV24-1	TRBJ1-2
CASSLIAGANKDTQYF	TGTGCCAGCAGCCTCATAGCGGGAGCGAATAAGGATACGCAGTATTTT	-	TRBD2	TRBV7-3	TRBJ2-3
CASSLGLGFRAGGPDTQYF	TGTGCCAGCAGCTTGGGGCTAGGCTTCAGGGCGGGAGGGCCAGATACGCAGTATTTT	few	TRBD2	TRBV7-6	TRBJ2-3
CANKNDLAGGGSDTQYF	TGTGCCAACAAAAACGACCTGGCGGGAGGAGGGTCCGATACGCAGTATTTT	-	TRBD2	TRBV2	TRBJ2-3
CASSNQGAGGYTF	TGTGCCAGCAGTAACCAGGGGGCAGGTGGCTACACCTTC	-	TRBD1	TRBV6-5	TRBJ1-2